This T cell receptor (beta chain) was obtained from a study of blood T cell repertoires in COVID-19. Overall study context: Donors in the United States, Italy and Spain gave samples during acute or convalescent COVID-19. PBMCs, B-cell-depleted T cells, or T cells provided the cDNA or gDNA that made up the material.

In the original analysis: Estimated nucleated cell counts came from reference gene primer amplification. Here immunoSEQ multiplex PCR was the method, and the copy in TCRdb shows in-frame clones only, minus some. V and J calls and clone size come straight from that table; D and trimming were deduced from the DNA. There are about 200,000 clones in the sample; roughly 80% occur only once, and 10% lies in the top ten. This CDR3 is 17 amino acids long. The J segment lost 5 bases and the V segment lost 3 bases, leaving 13 bases of the junction unmatched. Germline CDR1 MDHEN, CDR2 SYDVKM. The J gene is TRBJ2-5, the V gene TRBV28; 9 bases map to TRBD2. The specimen was peripheral blood. The receptor comes from a woman older than 75 with acute or convalescent COVID-19. In DNA form, the CDR3 reads TGTGCCAGCAGTTTGGGGGCGGCGGGAGGGCCCGTTGAGACCCAGTACTTC. It specifies CASSLGAAGGPVETQYF.